The entry below describes one TCR beta chain. This PCR relied on a set of 60 Vbeta primers and 13 Jbeta primers. This table comes from immunoSEQ multiplex PCR, and its TCRdb copy is limited to in-frame clones, with some not included. This table has around 62,000 clones, around three quarters appearing once. These data belong to a study of cytomegalovirus exposure and HLA in healthy donors. Sequences were obtained from PBMCs. The receptor's source is a man in his fifties or sixties in good health and CMV-seropositive.

CDR3 bases: TGTGCCAGCAGTGGGACAGTCTCTGGGGCCAACGTCCTGACTTTC. It specifies CASSGTVSGANVLTF. V usage is TRBV6-5 and J usage is TRBJ2-6; 7 bases agree with TRBD1. The CDR3 length is 15 residues. After removal of 5 bases from V and 0 bases from J, the junction contained 1 base not matched to a gene. CDR1 MNHEY and CDR2 SVGAGI come from the germline V gene.